Here is one TCR beta chain with its context. CDR1 is MNHEY and CDR2 is SVGAGI in the germline V gene. This CDR3 has 14 amino acids. This sample was included in a study of CXCR3-negative and CXCR3-positive naive CD8 T cells. Via 5' RACE with UMI labels, TRB cDNA libraries were prepared. One entry per CDR3 protein, without DNA, is what TCRdb gives after re-calling the 5' RACE reads. This table holds about 26,000 distinct CDR3 sequences. The clonotype originates from a human donor in good health. Some clones in this sample may be carry-over from other donors' samples. The rearrangement links TRBV6-5 to TRBJ1-5; the D call of TRBD1 rests on TCRdb alone, since no DNA is present to check it. Sample: naive CXCR3- CD8+ T cells from blood. Indicated subset: CD45RO-CCR7+CD27+CD95- naive CD8+ T cells lacking CXCR3 (TNR3-). CDR3 protein: CASSPETGNQPQHF.